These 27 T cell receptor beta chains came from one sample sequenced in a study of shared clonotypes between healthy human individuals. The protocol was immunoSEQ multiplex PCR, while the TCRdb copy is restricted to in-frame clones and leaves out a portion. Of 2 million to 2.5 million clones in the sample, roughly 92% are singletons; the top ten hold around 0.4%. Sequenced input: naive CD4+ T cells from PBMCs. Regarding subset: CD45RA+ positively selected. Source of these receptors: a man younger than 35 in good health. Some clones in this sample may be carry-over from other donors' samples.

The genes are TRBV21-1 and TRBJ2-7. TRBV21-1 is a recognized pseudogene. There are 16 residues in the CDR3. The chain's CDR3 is CASSSPGTPLWDEQYF. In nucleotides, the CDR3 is TGTGCCAGCAGCAGTCCCGGGACCCCCTTATGGGACGAGCAGTACTTC.

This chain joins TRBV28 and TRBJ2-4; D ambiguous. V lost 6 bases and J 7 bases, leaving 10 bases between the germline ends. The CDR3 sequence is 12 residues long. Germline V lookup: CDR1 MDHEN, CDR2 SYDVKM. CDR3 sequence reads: CASRGFGNIQYF. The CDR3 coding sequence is TGTGCCAGCAGAGGGTTCGGGAACATTCAGTACTTC.

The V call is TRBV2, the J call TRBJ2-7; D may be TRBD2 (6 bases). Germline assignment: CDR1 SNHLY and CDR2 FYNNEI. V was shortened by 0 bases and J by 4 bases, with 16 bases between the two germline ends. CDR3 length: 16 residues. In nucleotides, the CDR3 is TGTGCCAGCAGTGAAGCGCGGACCCGGCGGGGTTACGAGCAGTACTTC. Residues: CASSEARTRRGYEQYF. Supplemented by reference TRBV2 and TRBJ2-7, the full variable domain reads EPEVTQTPSHQVTQMGQEVILRCVPISNHLYFYWYRQILGQKVEFLVSFYNNEISEKSEIFDDQFSVERPDGSNFTLKIRSTKLEDSAMYFCASSEARTRRGYEQYFGPGTRLTVT.

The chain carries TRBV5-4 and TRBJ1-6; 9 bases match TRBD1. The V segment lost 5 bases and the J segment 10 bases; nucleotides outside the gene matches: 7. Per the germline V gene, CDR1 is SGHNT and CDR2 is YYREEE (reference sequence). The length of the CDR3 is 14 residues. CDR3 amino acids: CASSLQGAQSPLHF. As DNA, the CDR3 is TGTGCCAGCAGTTTACAGGGGGCTCAATCACCCCTCCACTTT.

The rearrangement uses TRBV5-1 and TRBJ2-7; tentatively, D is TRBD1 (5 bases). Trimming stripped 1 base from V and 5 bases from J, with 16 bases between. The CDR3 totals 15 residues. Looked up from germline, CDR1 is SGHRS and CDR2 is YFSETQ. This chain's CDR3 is CASSLLGRQFHEQYF. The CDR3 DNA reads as TGCGCCAGCAGCTTGTTAGGCCGACAGTTCCACGAGCAGTACTTC.

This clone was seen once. Here the CDR3 reads CASSHRVGETQYF. As DNA, the CDR3 is TGTGCCAGCAGTCACAGGGTTGGAGAGACCCAGTACTTC. V usage is TRBV6-6 and J usage is TRBJ2-5; possibly TRBD1 for D (6 bases). CDR1 and CDR2 (germline): MNHNY, SVGAGI (reference sequence). The V end lost 5 bases, the J end lost 4 bases, and 11 bases lay between the germline ends. The CDR3 runs to 13 residues.

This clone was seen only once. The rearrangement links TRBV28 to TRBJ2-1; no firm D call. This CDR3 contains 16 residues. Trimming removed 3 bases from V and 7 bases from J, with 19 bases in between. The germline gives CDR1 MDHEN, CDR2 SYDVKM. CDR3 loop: CASSFILLSDKNEQFF. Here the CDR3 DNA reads TGTGCCAGCAGTTTTATATTACTATCCGATAAAAATGAGCAGTTCTTC.

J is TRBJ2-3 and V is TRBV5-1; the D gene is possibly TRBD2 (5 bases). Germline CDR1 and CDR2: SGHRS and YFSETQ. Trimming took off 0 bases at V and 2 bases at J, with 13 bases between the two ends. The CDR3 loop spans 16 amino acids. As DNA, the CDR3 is TGCGCCAGCAGCTTGGGACCGAGGGTAATCACAGATACGCAGTATTTT. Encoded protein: CASSLGPRVITDTQYF.

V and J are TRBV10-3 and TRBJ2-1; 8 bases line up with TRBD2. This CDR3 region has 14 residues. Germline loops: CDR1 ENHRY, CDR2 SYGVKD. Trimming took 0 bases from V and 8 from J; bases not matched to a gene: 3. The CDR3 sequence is CAISESFGRDEQFF. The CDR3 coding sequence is TGTGCCATCAGTGAGTCGTTCGGGAGGGATGAGCAGTTCTTC.

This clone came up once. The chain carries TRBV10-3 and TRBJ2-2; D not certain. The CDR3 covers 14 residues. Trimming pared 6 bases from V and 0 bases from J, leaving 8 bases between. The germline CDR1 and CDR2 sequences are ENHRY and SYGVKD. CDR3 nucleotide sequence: TGTGCCATCAGGAGAGCGCCGAACACCGGGGAGCTGTTTTTT. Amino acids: CAIRRAPNTGELFF.

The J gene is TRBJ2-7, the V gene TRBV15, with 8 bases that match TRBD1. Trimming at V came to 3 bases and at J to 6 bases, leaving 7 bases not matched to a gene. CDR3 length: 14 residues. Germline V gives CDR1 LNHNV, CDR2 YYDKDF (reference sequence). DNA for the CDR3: TGTGCCACCAGCAGGGGACAGGCGCTTGGCGAGCAGTACTTC. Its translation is CATSRGQALGEQYF.

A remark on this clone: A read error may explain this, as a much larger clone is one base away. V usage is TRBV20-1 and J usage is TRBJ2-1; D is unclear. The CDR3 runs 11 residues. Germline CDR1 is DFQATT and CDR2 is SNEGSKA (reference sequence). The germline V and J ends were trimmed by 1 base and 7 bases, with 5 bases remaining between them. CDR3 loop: CSARVGNEQFF. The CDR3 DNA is TGCAGTGCTAGAGTTGGGAATGAGCAGTTCTTC.

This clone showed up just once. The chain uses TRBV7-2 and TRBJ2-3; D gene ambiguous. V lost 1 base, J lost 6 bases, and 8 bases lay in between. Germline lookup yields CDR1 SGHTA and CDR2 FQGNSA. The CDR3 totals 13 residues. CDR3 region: CASSLDPGDTQYF. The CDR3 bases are TGTGCCAGCAGCTTAGACCCCGGGGATACGCAGTATTTT. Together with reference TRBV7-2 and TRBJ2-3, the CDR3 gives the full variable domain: GAGVSQSPSNKVTEKGKDVELRCDPISGHTALYWYRQSLGQGLEFLIYFQGNSAPDKSGLPSDRFSAERTGGSVSTLTIQRTQQEDSAVYLCASSLDPGDTQYFGPGTRLTVL.

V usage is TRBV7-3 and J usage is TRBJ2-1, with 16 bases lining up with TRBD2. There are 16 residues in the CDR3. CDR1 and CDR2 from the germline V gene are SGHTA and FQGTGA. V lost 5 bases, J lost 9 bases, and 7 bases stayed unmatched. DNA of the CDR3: TGTGCCAGCAGCAACGTTGGGACTAGCGGGAGGGGTGAGCAGTTCTTC. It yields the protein CASSNVGTSGRGEQFF.

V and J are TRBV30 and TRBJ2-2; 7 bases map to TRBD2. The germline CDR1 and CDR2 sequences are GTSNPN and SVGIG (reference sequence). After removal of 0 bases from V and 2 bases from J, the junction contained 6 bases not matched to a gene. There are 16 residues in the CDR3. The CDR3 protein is CAWSVRGSVNTGELFF. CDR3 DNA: TGTGCCTGGAGTGTACGCGGGAGTGTTAACACCGGGGAGCTGTTTTTT.

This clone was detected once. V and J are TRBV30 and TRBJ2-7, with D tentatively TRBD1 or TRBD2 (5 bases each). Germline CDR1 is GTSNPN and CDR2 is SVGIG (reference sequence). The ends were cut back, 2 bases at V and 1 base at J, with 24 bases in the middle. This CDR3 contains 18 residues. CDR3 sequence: CAWSFRPGRRTGSYEQYF. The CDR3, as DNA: TGTGCCTGGAGTTTTCGTCCGGGACGGCGAACGGGATCCTACGAGCAGTACTTC.

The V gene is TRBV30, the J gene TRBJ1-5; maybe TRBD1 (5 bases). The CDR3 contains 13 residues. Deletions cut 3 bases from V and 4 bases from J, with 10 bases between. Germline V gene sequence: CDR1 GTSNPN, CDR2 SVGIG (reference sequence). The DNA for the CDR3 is TGTGCCTGGAGCGGGACGGTAAATCAGCCCCAGCATTTT. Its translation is CAWSGTVNQPQHF.

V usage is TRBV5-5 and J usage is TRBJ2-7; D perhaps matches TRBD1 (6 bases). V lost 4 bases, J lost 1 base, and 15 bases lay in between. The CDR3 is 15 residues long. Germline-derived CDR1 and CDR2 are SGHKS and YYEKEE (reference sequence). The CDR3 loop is CASSQSPTGSYEQYF. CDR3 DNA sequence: TGTGCCAGCAGCCAAAGCCCGACAGGTTCCTACGAGCAGTACTTC.

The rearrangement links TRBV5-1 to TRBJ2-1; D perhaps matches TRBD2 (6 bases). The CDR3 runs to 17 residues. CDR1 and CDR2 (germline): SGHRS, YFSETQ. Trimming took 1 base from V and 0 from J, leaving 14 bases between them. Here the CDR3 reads CASSLWDSRSSYNEQFF. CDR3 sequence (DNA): TGCGCCAGCAGCTTGTGGGACTCTCGAAGCTCCTACAATGAGCAGTTCTTC.

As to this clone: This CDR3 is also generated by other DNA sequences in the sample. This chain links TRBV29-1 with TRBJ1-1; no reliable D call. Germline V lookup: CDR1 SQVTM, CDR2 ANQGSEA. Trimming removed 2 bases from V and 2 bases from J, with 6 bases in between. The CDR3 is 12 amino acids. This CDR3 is CSVERVNTEAFF. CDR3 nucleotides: TGCAGCGTTGAAAGGGTAAACACTGAAGCTTTCTTT.

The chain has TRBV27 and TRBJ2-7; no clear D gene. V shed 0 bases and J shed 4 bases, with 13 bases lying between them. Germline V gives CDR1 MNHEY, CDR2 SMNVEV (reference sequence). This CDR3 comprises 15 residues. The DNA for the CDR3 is TGTGCCAGCAGTTTATCCCGTTGGCTGATGTACGAGCAGTACTTC. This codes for CASSLSRWLMYEQYF.

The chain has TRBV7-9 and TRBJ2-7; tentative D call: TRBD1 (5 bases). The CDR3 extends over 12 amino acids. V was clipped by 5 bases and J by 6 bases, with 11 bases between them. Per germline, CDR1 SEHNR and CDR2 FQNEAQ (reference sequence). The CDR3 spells CASSTQAGEQYF. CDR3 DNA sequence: TGTGCCAGCAGCACACAGGCAGGCGAGCAGTACTTC.

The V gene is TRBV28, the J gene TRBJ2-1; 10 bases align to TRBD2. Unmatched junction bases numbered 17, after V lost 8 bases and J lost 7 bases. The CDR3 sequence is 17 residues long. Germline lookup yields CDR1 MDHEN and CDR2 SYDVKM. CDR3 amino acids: CASVSGSGRPKGNEQFF. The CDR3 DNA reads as TGTGCCAGCGTTAGTGGTAGCGGGAGGCCAAAGGGGAATGAGCAGTTCTTC. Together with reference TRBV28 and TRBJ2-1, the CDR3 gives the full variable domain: DVKVTQSSRYLVKRTGEKVFLECVQDMDHENMFWYRQDPGLGLRLIYFSYDVKMKEKGDIPEGYSVSREKKERFSLILESASTNQTSMYLCASVSGSGRPKGNEQFFGPGTRLTVL.

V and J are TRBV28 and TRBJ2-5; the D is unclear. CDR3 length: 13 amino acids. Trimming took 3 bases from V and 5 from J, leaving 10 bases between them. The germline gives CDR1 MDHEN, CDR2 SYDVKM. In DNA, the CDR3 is TGTGCCAGCAGTTTCGGGCCGCGGGAGACCCAGTACTTC. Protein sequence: CASSFGPRETQYF.

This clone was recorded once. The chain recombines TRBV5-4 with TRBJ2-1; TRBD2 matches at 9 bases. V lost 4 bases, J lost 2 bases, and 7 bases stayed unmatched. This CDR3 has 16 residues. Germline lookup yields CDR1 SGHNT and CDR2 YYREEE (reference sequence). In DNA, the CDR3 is TGTGCCAGCAGCCCAGCGGGAGGCCCCACCTACAATGAGCAGTTCTTC. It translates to CASSPAGGPTYNEQFF. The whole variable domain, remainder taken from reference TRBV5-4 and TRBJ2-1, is ETGVTQSPTHLIKTRGQQVTLRCSSQSGHNTVSWYQQALGQGPQFIFQYYREEENGRGNFPPRFSGLQFPNYSSELNVNALELDDSALYLCASSPAGGPTYNEQFFGPGTRLTVL.

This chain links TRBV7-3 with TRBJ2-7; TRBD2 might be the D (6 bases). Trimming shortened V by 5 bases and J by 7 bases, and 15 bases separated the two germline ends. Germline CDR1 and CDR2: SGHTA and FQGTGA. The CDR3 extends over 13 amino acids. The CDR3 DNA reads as TGTGCCAGCAGCACTTCGGGGGTGGTTGAGCAGTACTTC. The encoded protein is CASSTSGVVEQYF.

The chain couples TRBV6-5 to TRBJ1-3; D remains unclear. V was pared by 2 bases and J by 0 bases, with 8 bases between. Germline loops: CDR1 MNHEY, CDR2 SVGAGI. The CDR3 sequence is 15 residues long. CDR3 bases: TGTGCCAGCAGTTACAGGCGCCGCTCTGGAAACACCATATATTTT. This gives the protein CASSYRRRSGNTIYF.